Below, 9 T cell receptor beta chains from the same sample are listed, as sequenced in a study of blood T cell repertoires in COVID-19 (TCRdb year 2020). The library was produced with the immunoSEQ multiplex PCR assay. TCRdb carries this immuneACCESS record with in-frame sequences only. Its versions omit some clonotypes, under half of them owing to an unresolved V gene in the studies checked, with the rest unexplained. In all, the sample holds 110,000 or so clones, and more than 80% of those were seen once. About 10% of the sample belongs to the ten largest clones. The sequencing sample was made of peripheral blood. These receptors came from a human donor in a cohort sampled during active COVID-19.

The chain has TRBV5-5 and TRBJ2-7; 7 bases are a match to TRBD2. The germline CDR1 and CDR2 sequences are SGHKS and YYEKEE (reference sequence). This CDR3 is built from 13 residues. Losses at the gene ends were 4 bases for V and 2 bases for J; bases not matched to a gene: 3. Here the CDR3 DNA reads TGTGCCAGCAGCCCCCGGGGGGCCTACGAGCAGTACTTC. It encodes CASSPRGAYEQYF.

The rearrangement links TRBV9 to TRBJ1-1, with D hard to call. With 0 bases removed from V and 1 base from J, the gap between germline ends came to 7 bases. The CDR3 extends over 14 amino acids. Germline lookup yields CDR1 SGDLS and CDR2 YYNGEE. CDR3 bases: TGTGCCAGCAGCGTAGGTCCAGGGAACACTGAAGCTTTCTTT. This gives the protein CASSVGPGNTEAFF. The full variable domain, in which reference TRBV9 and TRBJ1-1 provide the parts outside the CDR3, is DSGVTQTPKHLITATGQRVTLRCSPRSGDLSVYWYQQSLDQGLQFLIQYYNGEERAKGNILERFSAQQFPDLHSELNLSSLELGDSALYFCASSVGPGNTEAFFGQGTRLTVV.

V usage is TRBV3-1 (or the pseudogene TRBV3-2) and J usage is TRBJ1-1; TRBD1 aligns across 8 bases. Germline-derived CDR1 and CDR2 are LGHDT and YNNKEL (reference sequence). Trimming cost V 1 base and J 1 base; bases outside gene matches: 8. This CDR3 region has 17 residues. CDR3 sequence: CASSQVGRGLENTEAFF. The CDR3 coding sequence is TGTGCCAGCAGCCAAGTGGGCAGGGGGCTAGAGAACACTGAAGCTTTCTTT.

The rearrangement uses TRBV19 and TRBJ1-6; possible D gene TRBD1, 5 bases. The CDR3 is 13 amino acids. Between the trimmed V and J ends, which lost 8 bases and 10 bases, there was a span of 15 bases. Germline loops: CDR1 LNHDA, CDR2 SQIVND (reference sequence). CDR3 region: CASGQGINSPLHF. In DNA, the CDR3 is TGTGCCAGTGGGCAGGGAATAAACTCACCCCTCCACTTT.

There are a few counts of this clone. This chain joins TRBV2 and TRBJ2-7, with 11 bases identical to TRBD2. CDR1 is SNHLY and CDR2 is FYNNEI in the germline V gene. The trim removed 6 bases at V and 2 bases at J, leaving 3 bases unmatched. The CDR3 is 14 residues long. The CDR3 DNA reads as TGTGCCAGCAGGGCTAGCGGGGGGCCCTACGAGCAGTACTTC. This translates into CASRASGGPYEQYF.

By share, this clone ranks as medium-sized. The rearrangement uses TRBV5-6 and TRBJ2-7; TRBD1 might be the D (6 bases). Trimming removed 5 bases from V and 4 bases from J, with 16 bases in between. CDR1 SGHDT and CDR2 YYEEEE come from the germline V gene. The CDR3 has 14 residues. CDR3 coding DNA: TGTGCCAGCAGTGGGGGACACAAGCTTTACGAGCAGTACTTC. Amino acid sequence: CASSGGHKLYEQYF.

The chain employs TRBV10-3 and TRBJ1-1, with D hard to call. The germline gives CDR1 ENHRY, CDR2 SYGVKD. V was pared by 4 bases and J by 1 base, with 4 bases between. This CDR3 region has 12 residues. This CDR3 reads CAISAWNTEAFF. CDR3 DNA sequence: TGTGCCATCAGTGCGTGGAACACTGAAGCTTTCTTT.

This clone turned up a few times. The CDR3 DNA is TGTGCCAGCAGCTTAGCGGGTGGCGGGGATGAGCAGTACTTC. Translated: CASSLAGGGDEQYF. V is TRBV7-9 and J is TRBJ2-7; a possible D gene is TRBD2 (6 bases). The CDR3 has 14 residues. V lost 0 bases to trimming and J lost 7 bases, with 13 bases between them. Germline V gene sequence: CDR1 SEHNR, CDR2 FQNEAQ (reference sequence).

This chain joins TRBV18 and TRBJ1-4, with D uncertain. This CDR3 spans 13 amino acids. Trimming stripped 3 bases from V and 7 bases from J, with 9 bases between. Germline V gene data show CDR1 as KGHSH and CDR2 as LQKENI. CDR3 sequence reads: CASSPTTGEKLFF. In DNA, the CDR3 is TGTGCCAGCTCACCCACGACGGGTGAAAAACTGTTTTTT.